One and the same sample provided the 17 T cell receptor beta chains below, sequenced in a study of OX40 agonist ivuxolimab in advanced cancers. TCRdb keeps only in-frame clones here, not all; method: immunoSEQ multiplex PCR. The sample has approximately 90,000 clones; approximately 90% are singletons. Source: CD4+ or CD8+ T cells sorted from blood, taken in a trial of the OX40 agonist ivuxolimab. These receptors originate from an adult with an advanced solid tumor such as melanoma, head and neck, liver or kidney cancer.

V is TRBV19 and J is TRBJ1-4; 7 nucleotides match TRBD1. The CDR3 is 15 amino acids. The germline gives CDR1 LNHDA, CDR2 SQIVND (reference sequence). The trim removed 6 bases at V and 0 bases at J, leaving 4 bases unmatched. CDR3 amino acids: CASRPQGATNEKLFF. The CDR3 region has the DNA TGTGCCAGTAGGCCCCAGGGGGCAACTAATGAAAAACTGTTTTTT.

The rearrangement uses TRBV25-1 and TRBJ1-5; 9 nucleotides agree with TRBD1. This CDR3 is 14 amino acids long. The trim removed 6 bases at V and 3 bases at J, leaving 3 bases unmatched. CDR1 is MGHDK, CDR2 SYGVNS, per germline. Here the CDR3 reads CASRGQGNNQPQHF. CDR3 nucleotides: TGTGCCAGCAGAGGACAGGGGAACAATCAGCCCCAGCATTTT.

The chain uses TRBV5-1 and TRBJ2-5, with D perhaps being TRBD1 or TRBD2 (5 bases each). The V and J ends lost 4 bases and 2 bases respectively, with 12 bases between them. The CDR3 runs 14 residues. Germline lookup yields CDR1 SGHRS and CDR2 YFSETQ. The CDR3 sequence: CASSTRGWQETQYF. CDR3 in DNA: TGCGCCAGCAGCACTAGGGGTTGGCAAGAGACCCAGTACTTC.

The gene calls are TRBV28 and TRBJ1-5; 7 nucleotides agree with TRBD1. The V segment lost 6 bases and the J segment 0 bases; nucleotides outside the gene matches: 8. The length of the CDR3 is 16 residues. Germline lookup yields CDR1 MDHEN and CDR2 SYDVKM. DNA of the CDR3: TGTGCCAGCAGATTTCGTGGGACAGTTAGCAATCAGCCCCAGCATTTT. Residues: CASRFRGTVSNQPQHF.

The chain couples TRBV6-6 to TRBJ2-7; D perhaps matches TRBD2 (5 bases). The CDR3 loop spans 13 amino acids. V was cut by 5 bases and J by 1 base, with 9 bases left in between. Per the germline V gene, CDR1 is MNHNY and CDR2 is SVGAGI (reference sequence). The CDR3 bases are TGTGCCAGCAGTCTACTAGTGTCCTACGAGCAGTACTTC. Encoded protein: CASSLLVSYEQYF.

This chain uses TRBV5-6 with TRBJ2-1; D remains ambiguous. The CDR3 covers 11 residues. Trimming stripped 4 bases from V and 10 bases from J, with 9 bases between. CDR1 SGHDT and CDR2 YYEEEE come from the germline V gene. CDR3 DNA sequence: TGTGCCAGCAGCCGTCAGAGAGAGCAGTTCTTC. Its protein is CASSRQREQFF.

The chain has TRBV18 and TRBJ2-7, with D possibly TRBD1 on 6 matching bases. Trimming stripped 6 bases from V and 4 bases from J, with 13 bases between. Per germline, CDR1 KGHSH and CDR2 LQKENI. The CDR3 totals 13 residues. The CDR3 sequence: CASSYRERYEQYF. DNA for the CDR3: TGTGCCAGCTCTTACAGGGAGAGGTACGAGCAGTACTTC.

This chain links TRBV5-1 with TRBJ2-2; D may correspond to TRBD1 or TRBD2 (6 bases each). V was pared by 4 bases and J by 0 bases, with 13 bases between. CDR3 length equals 16 residues. In germline, CDR1 is SGHRS, CDR2 YFSETQ. The CDR3 spells CASSPGDTANTGELFF. In nucleotides, the CDR3 is TGCGCCAGCAGCCCGGGGGACACAGCGAACACCGGGGAGCTGTTTTTT.

V gene TRBV5-1 combines with J gene TRBJ2-3, with TRBD2 as a possible D gene (7 bases). Germline CDR1 is SGHRS and CDR2 is YFSETQ. This CDR3 is 14 amino acids long. Deletions cut 3 bases from V and 4 bases from J, with 12 bases between. The CDR3 coding sequence is TGCGCCAGCAGCTCGGGGGGCCCGGCAGATACGCAGTATTTT. Translating gives CASSSGGPADTQYF.

The gene calls are TRBV27 and TRBJ2-7; 7 bases match TRBD1. There are 13 residues in the CDR3. Trimming took 4 bases from V and 2 from J; bases not matched to a gene: 2. The germline gives CDR1 MNHEY, CDR2 SMNVEV (reference sequence). CDR3 sequence: CASSSTGPYEQYF. The CDR3 DNA reads TGTGCCAGCAGTTCGACAGGGCCCTACGAGCAGTACTTC.

The chain recombines TRBV5-5 with TRBJ2-7, with D tentatively TRBD1 or TRBD2 (5 bases each). The CDR3 is 15 amino acids. Deletions cut 4 bases from V and 6 bases from J, with 20 bases between. Germline CDR1 SGHKS, CDR2 YYEKEE (reference sequence). Here the CDR3 reads CASSGTLGQKSEQYF. CDR3 DNA sequence: TGTGCCAGCAGCGGGACCTTAGGACAAAAAAGCGAGCAGTACTTC.

The V and J genes are TRBV28 and TRBJ1-2; 8 bases agree with TRBD1. From germline, CDR1 is MDHEN and CDR2 SYDVKM. This CDR3 spans 16 amino acids. V shed 6 bases, J shed 8 bases, and the junction held 17 bases outside the gene matches. CDR3 DNA sequence: TGTGCCAGCAGGTGGGGCAGGGGGCCCGGCTCGGGAGGCTACACCTTC. Its translation is CASRWGRGPGSGGYTF.

In its sample, this clone was seen once. The rearrangement links TRBV19 to TRBJ1-1; TRBD1 matches at 7 bases. The CDR3 is 15 residues long. V shed 1 base and J 2 bases; nucleotides not matched to a gene: 4. The germline CDR1 and CDR2 sequences are LNHDA and SQIVND (reference sequence). The CDR3 here is CASSIGGQINTEAFF. Here the CDR3 DNA reads TGTGCCAGTAGTATAGGGGGACAGATCAACACTGAAGCTTTCTTT.

The chain links TRBV6-1 to TRBJ1-2, with no clear D. The V gene lost 1 base and the J gene lost 4 bases, with 10 bases spanning the gap. CDR1 and CDR2 from the germline V gene are MNHNS and SASEGT. The CDR3 has 14 residues. CDR3: CASSEGNDIYGYTF. For the CDR3, the DNA is TGTGCCAGCAGTGAAGGTAATGATATCTATGGCTACACCTTC.

This chain joins TRBV28 and TRBJ2-5; D gene uncertain. The CDR3 covers 13 residues. Germline CDR1 MDHEN, CDR2 SYDVKM. V was clipped by 8 bases and J by 2 bases, with 12 bases between them. The chain's CDR3 is CASGRLQQETQYF. The CDR3 region has the DNA TGTGCCAGCGGGCGGTTACAGCAAGAGACCCAGTACTTC.

The table lists this clone with a count of one. The chain combines TRBV18 with TRBJ2-3; 12 bases fit TRBD1. Germline V gene sequence: CDR1 KGHSH, CDR2 LQKENI. J gave up 5 bases and V 4 bases, and 4 bases lay outside the gene matches. This CDR3 region has 15 residues. The CDR3 region is CASSQGQGARDTQYF. CDR3 in DNA: TGTGCCAGCTCACAGGGACAGGGGGCAAGAGATACGCAGTATTTT.

The rearrangement joins TRBV9 to TRBJ2-3; TRBD2 might be the D (5 bases). The CDR3 has 13 amino acids. Trimming shortened V by 10 bases and J by 0 bases, and 12 bases separated the two germline ends. Germline V gene data show CDR1 as SGDLS and CDR2 as YYNGEE. CDR3 sequence: CASSRTSTDTQYF. CDR3 bases: TGTGCCTCCTCACGGACTAGCACAGATACGCAGTATTTT.